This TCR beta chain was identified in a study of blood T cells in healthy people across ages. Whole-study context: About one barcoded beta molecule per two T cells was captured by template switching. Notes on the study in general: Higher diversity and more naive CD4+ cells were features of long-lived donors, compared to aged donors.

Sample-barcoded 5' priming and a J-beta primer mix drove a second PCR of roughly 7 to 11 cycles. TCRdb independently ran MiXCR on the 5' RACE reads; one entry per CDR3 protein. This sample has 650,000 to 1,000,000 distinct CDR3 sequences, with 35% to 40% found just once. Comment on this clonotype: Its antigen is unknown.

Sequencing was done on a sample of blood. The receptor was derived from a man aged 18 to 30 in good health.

The CDR3 loop is CASSLRQGGSTDTQYF. The CDR3 nucleotides read TGTGCCAGCAGTTTGAGACAGGGGGGTAGCACAGATACGCAGTATTTT. The rearrangement links TRBV28 to TRBJ2-3; 9 bases agree with TRBD1. The CDR3 covers 16 residues. Trimming cost V 3 bases and J 0 bases; bases outside gene matches: 4. The V gene's germline CDR1 is MDHEN and CDR2 SYDVKM.